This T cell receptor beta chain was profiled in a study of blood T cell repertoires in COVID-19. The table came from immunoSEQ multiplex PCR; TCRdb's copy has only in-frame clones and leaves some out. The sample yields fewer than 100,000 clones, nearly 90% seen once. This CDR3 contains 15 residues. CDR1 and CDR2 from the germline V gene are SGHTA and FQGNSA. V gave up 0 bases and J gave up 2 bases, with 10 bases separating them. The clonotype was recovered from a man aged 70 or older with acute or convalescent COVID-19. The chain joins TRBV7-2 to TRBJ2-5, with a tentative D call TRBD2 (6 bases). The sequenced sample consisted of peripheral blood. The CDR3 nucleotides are TGTGCCAGCAGCTTAGCGCGGGGACGTCAAGAGACCCAGTACTTC. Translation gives CASSLARGRQETQYF.